These T cell receptor beta chains were read from a single sample in a study of blood T cell repertoires in COVID-19. Here immunoSEQ multiplex PCR was the method, and the copy in TCRdb shows in-frame clones only, minus some. The table shows more than 300,000 clones, with more than 85% occurring only once. Sequenced sample: PBMCs or T cells enriched from blood (not recorded which). These receptors all stem from a woman aged 40-49 years who had been exposed to COVID-19. Each CDR3 is given with its conserved first and last residue. Each record gives: J gene, D gene, clone size, V gene, CDR3 DNA, CDR3 protein. D genes are given only for firm matches. Rows give clone size only sometimes, using once, few, many, or a class for an expanded clone.

J: TRBJ2-3; D: -; size: -; V: TRBV13; DNA: TGTGCCAGCAGCTTAGCAGGGAGCACAGATACGCAGTATTTT; CDR3: CASSLAGSTDTQYF
J: TRBJ1-1; D: TRBD1; size: -; V: TRBV14; DNA: TGTGCCAGCAGCGGACAGGGTAAAGTATGGGACACTGAAGCTTTCTTT; CDR3: CASSGQGKVWDTEAFF
J: TRBJ2-5; D: TRBD2; size: -; V: TRBV5-1; DNA: TGCGCCAGCAGCTTGGGACTAGCGGGGGCCCACCAAGAGACCCAGTACTTC; CDR3: CASSLGLAGAHQETQYF
J: TRBJ2-7; D: -; size: -; V: TRBV13; DNA: TGTGCCAGCAGCTTATACGGCGGATCCTACGAGCAGTACTTC; CDR3: CASSLYGGSYEQYF
J: TRBJ2-7; D: TRBD2; size: -; V: TRBV7-2; DNA: TGTGCCAGCAGCTTAGAAACAGCGGGAGGTTTAGGCTACGAGCAGTACTTC; CDR3: CASSLETAGGLGYEQYF
J: TRBJ2-7; D: TRBD1; size: -; V: TRBV15; DNA: TGTGCCACCAGCAGACCCCAAGGACAGGGCCCAACCTACGAGCAGTACTTC; CDR3: CATSRPQGQGPTYEQYF
J: TRBJ1-5; D: TRBD1; size: -; V: TRBV5-1; DNA: TGCGCCAGCAGCTTGGATGGGACAGGGAGTCAGCCCCAGCATTTT; CDR3: CASSLDGTGSQPQHF
J: TRBJ1-2; D: -; size: -; V: TRBV5-1; DNA: TGCGCCAGCAGTTACACAGGAATTCCCAACTATGGCTACACCTTC; CDR3: CASSYTGIPNYGYTF
J: TRBJ1-6; D: -; size: -; V: TRBV6-5; DNA: TGTGCCAGCAGTTACCGGGTGGGTTCACCCCTCCACTTT; CDR3: CASSYRVGSPLHF
J: TRBJ1-1; D: TRBD1; size: -; V: TRBV5-1; DNA: TGCGCCAGCAGCCCTAAGACAGGGCCCAGGCAAGCTTTCTTT; CDR3: CASSPKTGPRQAFF
J: TRBJ1-5; D: -; size: few; V: TRBV19; DNA: TGTGCCAGTAAAACGGTTGGCAATCAGCCCCAGCATTTT; CDR3: CASKTVGNQPQHF
J: TRBJ2-3; D: -; size: once; V: TRBV7-3; DNA: TGTGCCAGCAGCTCCCCCCTGACAACCAGCACAGATACGCAGTATTTT; CDR3: CASSSPLTTSTDTQYF
J: TRBJ2-7; D: TRBD2; size: -; V: TRBV28; DNA: TGTGCCAGCAGCCTGACTAGCGGGGGGGCCATTTCCGAGCAGTACTTC; CDR3: CASSLTSGGAISEQYF
J: TRBJ1-2; D: TRBD1; size: -; V: TRBV9; DNA: TGTGCCAGCGGCGAGCCCAGGACAGGGCTAAACTATGGCTACACCTTC; CDR3: CASGEPRTGLNYGYTF
J: TRBJ1-1; D: TRBD1; size: -; V: TRBV5-5; DNA: TGTGCCAGCAGCTTGGGGACAGGCGCCGTTATGAACACTGAAGCTTTCTTT; CDR3: CASSLGTGAVMNTEAFF
J: TRBJ2-7; D: TRBD1; size: -; V: TRBV2; DNA: TGTGCCAGCAGACCTCTGGGACAGGCCAGTGACGAGCAGTACTTC; CDR3: CASRPLGQASDEQYF
J: TRBJ1-2; D: TRBD1; size: -; V: TRBV5-1; DNA: TGCGCCAGCAGCTTTTCGGGACAGGAGCCCAACTATGGCTACACCTTC; CDR3: CASSFSGQEPNYGYTF
J: TRBJ2-1; D: TRBD1; size: -; V: TRBV19; DNA: TGTGCCAGTAGTCCGCGGACAGGGATTAACAATGAGCAGTTCTTC; CDR3: CASSPRTGINNEQFF
J: TRBJ2-7; D: TRBD2; size: -; V: TRBV4-1; DNA: TGCGCCAGCAGCCAGATAGCGGGAGGGCGATCCTACGAGCAGTACTTC; CDR3: CASSQIAGGRSYEQYF
J: TRBJ2-1; D: -; size: -; V: TRBV5-8; DNA: TGTGCCAGCAGCTTGGACTGGAATGAGCAGTTCTTC; CDR3: CASSLDWNEQFF
J: TRBJ1-1; D: -; size: -; V: TRBV6-4; DNA: TGTGCCAGCAGTGACTCCGTACAGGGCCAAAGGAACACTGAAGCTTTCTTT; CDR3: CASSDSVQGQRNTEAFF
J: TRBJ1-2; D: -; size: -; V: TRBV5-1; DNA: TGCGCCAGCAGCGCAGATAATTCCGGGGCTAACTATGGCTACACCTTC; CDR3: CASSADNSGANYGYTF
J: TRBJ1-2; D: TRBD1; size: once; V: TRBV6-5; DNA: TGTGCCAGCAGTTATGCAGACAGGGCCTATGGCTACACCTTC; CDR3: CASSYADRAYGYTF
J: TRBJ1-1; D: -; size: -; V: TRBV27; DNA: TGTGCCAGCATACGTGGACAGTGGAATGTCTTT; CDR3: CASIRGQWNVF
J: TRBJ1-2; D: -; size: -; V: TRBV19; DNA: TGTGCCACAAAACAGGGATGGAGCGGCTACACCTTC; CDR3: CATKQGWSGYTF
J: TRBJ1-1; D: -; size: -; V: TRBV30; DNA: TGTGCCTGGAGTTCCGGACGGCGGGACGCTGAAGCTTTCTTT; CDR3: CAWSSGRRDAEAFF
J: TRBJ2-7; D: -; size: -; V: TRBV7-9; DNA: TGTGCCAGCAGCTTAGCGGGAGGGGGTTACTACGAGCAGTACTTC; CDR3: CASSLAGGGYYEQYF
J: TRBJ2-3; D: -; size: -; V: TRBV19; DNA: TGTGCCAGTAGTATTTCCTCCCCAGATACGCAGTATTTT; CDR3: CASSISSPDTQYF
J: TRBJ2-1; D: TRBD2; size: -; V: TRBV7-9; DNA: TGTGCCAGCAGCTGGAGAAGCGGGAGGGCCGGCGATGAGCAGTTCTTC; CDR3: CASSWRSGRAGDEQFF
J: TRBJ2-5; D: -; size: -; V: TRBV12-3/TRBV12-4; DNA: TGTGCCAGCAGTTTCAGGCAAGAGACCCAGTACTTC; CDR3: CASSFRQETQYF
J: TRBJ1-4; D: TRBD1; size: -; V: TRBV7-9; DNA: TGTGCCAGCAGCATAAGGACAGGCGGAGAAAAACTGTTTTTT; CDR3: CASSIRTGGEKLFF
J: TRBJ1-4; D: -; size: -; V: TRBV5-4; DNA: TGTGCCAGCAGCTCGGACATAAGTAATGAAAAACTGTTTTTT; CDR3: CASSSDISNEKLFF
J: TRBJ1-5; D: -; size: few; V: TRBV4-1; DNA: TGCGCCAGCAGCCAAGATCTTAGGAGACTCTTCAATCAGCCCCAGCATTTT; CDR3: CASSQDLRRLFNQPQHF
J: TRBJ2-7; D: -; size: -; V: TRBV27; DNA: TGTGCCAGCAGTTTAGCGGGGGCTGGCTACGAGCAGTACTTC; CDR3: CASSLAGAGYEQYF
J: TRBJ2-3; D: TRBD1; size: -; V: TRBV25-1; DNA: TGTGCCACCCAGCCCGGGACAGGGGGCACAGATACGCAGTATTTT; CDR3: CATQPGTGGTDTQYF
J: TRBJ1-2; D: -; size: -; V: TRBV2; DNA: TGTGCCAGCAGTGCCTTTATGGGTGCAGACTCCTATGGCTACACCTTC; CDR3: CASSAFMGADSYGYTF
J: TRBJ1-1; D: -; size: -; V: TRBV7-9; DNA: TGTGCCAGCCTCTGGGAGGGGAGGGGCACTGAAGCTTTCTTT; CDR3: CASLWEGRGTEAFF
J: TRBJ1-1; D: -; size: -; V: TRBV30; DNA: TGTGCCTGGAGTGTTTCGGCTGAAGCTTTCTTT; CDR3: CAWSVSAEAFF
J: TRBJ2-1; D: TRBD2; size: -; V: TRBV2; DNA: TGTGCCAGCAGTGAAGACCGGATCGCGGGAGGGTCCTTTGAGCAGTTCTTC; CDR3: CASSEDRIAGGSFEQFF
J: TRBJ1-5; D: -; size: -; V: TRBV5-1; DNA: TGCGCCAGCAGCTGGGGGGGCAGCGTCAATCAGCCCCAGCATTTT; CDR3: CASSWGGSVNQPQHF
J: TRBJ2-3; D: TRBD2; size: -; V: TRBV4-3; DNA: TGCGCCAGCAGCCAAACTAGCGGGAGAGGCACAGATACGCAGTATTTT; CDR3: CASSQTSGRGTDTQYF
J: TRBJ1-5; D: -; size: once; V: TRBV24-1; DNA: TGTGCCACCAGTGAATCGGGACTCGGAAGCAATCAGCCCCAGCATTTT; CDR3: CATSESGLGSNQPQHF
J: TRBJ2-7; D: TRBD2; size: -; V: TRBV9; DNA: TGTGCCAGCAGCGTAGCCCCAGCTAGCGGGAGTTACGAGCAGTACTTC; CDR3: CASSVAPASGSYEQYF
J: TRBJ2-1; D: TRBD1; size: -; V: TRBV19; DNA: TGTGCCAGTACCCCCAGGGGGCGGGTTGAGCAGTTCTTC; CDR3: CASTPRGRVEQFF
J: TRBJ2-1; D: -; size: few; V: TRBV27; DNA: TGTGCCAGCAGTTTATCGTCCAGGGACAATGAGCAGTTCTTC; CDR3: CASSLSSRDNEQFF
J: TRBJ1-3; D: -; size: -; V: TRBV9; DNA: TGTGCCAGCAGCGCCACACCAGGGGACATATATTTT; CDR3: CASSATPGDIYF
J: TRBJ1-6; D: -; size: once; V: TRBV5-1; DNA: TGCGCCAGCAGCTTGGCCAGTTGGACAGCAAATAATTCACCCCTCCACTTT; CDR3: CASSLASWTANNSPLHF
J: TRBJ2-5; D: TRBD1; size: -; V: TRBV7-8; DNA: TGTGCCAGCAGCTGGAGGGACAGGGTGAAAGAGACCCAGTACTTC; CDR3: CASSWRDRVKETQYF
J: TRBJ2-4; D: TRBD2; size: -; V: TRBV14; DNA: TGTGCCAGCAGCCCCCTAGCGGGGGAGGGGAAGTACTTC; CDR3: CASSPLAGEGKYF
J: TRBJ1-1; D: -; size: -; V: TRBV3-1/TRBV3-2; DNA: TGTGCCAGCAGCCCCGTCGGGAACACTGAAGCTTTCTTT; CDR3: CASSPVGNTEAFF